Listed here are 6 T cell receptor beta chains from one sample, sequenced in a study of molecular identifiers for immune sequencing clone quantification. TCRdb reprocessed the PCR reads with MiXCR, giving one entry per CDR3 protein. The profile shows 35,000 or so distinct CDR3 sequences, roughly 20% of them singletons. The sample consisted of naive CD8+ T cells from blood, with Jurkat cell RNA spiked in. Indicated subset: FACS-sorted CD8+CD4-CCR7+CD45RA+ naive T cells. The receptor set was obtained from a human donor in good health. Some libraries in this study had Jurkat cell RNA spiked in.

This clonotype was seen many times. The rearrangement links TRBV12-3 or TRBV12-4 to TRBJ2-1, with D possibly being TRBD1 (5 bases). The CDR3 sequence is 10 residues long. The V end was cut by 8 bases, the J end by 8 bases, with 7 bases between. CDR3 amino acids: CASQGHEQFF. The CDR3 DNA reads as TGTGCCAGCCAGGGCCATGAGCAGTTCTTC.

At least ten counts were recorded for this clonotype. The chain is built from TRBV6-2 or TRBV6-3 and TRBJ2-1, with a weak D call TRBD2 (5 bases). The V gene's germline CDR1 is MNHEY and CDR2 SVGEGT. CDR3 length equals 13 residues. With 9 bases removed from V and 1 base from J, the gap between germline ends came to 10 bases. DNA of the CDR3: TGTGCCAGGAAAGCGGTGTCCTACAATGAGCAGTTCTTC. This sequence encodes CARKAVSYNEQFF.

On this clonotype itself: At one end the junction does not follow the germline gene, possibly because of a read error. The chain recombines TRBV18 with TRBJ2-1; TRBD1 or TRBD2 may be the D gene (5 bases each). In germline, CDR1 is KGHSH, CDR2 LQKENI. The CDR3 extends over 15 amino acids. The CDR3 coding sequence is TGTGCCGGCTCACGGGGTGGGGGCTCCTACAATGAGCAGTTCTTC. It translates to CAGSRGGGSYNEQFF.

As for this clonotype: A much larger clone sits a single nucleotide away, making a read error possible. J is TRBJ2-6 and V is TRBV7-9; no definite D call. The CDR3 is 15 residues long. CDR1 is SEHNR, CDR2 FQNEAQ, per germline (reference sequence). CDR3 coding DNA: TGTGTCAGCAGCTTAGACGGCTCTGGGGCCAACGTCCTGACTTTC. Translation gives CVSSLDGSGANVLTF.

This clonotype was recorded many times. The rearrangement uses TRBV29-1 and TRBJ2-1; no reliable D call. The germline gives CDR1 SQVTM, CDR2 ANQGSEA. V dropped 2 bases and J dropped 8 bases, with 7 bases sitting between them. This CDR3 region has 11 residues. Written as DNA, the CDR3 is TGCAGCGTTGAACTCAGATATGAGCAGTTCTTC. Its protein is CSVELRYEQFF.

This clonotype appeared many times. The CDR3 loop reads CASSLTGTPYNEQFF. The DNA for the CDR3 is TGTGCCAGCAGTTTGACCGGGACCCCTTACAATGAGCAGTTCTTC. This rearrangement joins TRBV28 to TRBJ2-1, with D possibly being TRBD1 or TRBD2 (5 bases each). V was shortened by 3 bases and J by 4 bases, with 13 bases between the two germline ends. Germline CDR1 reads MDHEN; CDR2 reads SYDVKM. The CDR3 has 15 residues. The entire variable domain, with the rest obtained from reference TRBV28 and TRBJ2-1, is as follows: DVKVTQSSRYLVKRTGEKVFLECVQDMDHENMFWYRQDPGLGLRLIYFSYDVKMKEKGDIPEGYSVSREKKERFSLILESASTNQTSMYLCASSLTGTPYNEQFFGPGTRLTVL.